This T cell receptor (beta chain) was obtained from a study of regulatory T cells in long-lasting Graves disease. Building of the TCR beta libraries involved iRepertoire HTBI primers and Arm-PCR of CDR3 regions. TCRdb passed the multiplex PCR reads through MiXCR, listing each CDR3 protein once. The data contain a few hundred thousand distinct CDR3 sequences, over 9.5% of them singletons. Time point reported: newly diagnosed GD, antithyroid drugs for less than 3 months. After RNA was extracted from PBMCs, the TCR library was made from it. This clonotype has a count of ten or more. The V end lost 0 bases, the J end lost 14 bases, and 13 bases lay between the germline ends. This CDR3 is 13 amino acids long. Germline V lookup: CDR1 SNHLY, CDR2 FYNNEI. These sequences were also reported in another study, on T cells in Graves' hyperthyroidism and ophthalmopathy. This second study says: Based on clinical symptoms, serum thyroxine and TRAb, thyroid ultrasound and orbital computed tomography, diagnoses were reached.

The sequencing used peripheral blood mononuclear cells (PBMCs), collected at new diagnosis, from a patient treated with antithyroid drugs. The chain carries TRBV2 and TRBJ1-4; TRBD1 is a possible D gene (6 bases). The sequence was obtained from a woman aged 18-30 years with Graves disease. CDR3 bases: TGTGCCAGCAGTGAAGCGCTACAGGGTAGGCTGTTTTTT. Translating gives CASSEALQGRLFF. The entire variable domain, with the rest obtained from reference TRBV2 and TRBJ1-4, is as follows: EPEVTQTPSHQVTQMGQEVILRCVPISNHLYFYWYRQILGQKVEFLVSFYNNEISEKSEIFDDQFSVERPDGSNFTLKIRSTKLEDSAMYFCASSEALQGRLFFGSGTQLSVL.